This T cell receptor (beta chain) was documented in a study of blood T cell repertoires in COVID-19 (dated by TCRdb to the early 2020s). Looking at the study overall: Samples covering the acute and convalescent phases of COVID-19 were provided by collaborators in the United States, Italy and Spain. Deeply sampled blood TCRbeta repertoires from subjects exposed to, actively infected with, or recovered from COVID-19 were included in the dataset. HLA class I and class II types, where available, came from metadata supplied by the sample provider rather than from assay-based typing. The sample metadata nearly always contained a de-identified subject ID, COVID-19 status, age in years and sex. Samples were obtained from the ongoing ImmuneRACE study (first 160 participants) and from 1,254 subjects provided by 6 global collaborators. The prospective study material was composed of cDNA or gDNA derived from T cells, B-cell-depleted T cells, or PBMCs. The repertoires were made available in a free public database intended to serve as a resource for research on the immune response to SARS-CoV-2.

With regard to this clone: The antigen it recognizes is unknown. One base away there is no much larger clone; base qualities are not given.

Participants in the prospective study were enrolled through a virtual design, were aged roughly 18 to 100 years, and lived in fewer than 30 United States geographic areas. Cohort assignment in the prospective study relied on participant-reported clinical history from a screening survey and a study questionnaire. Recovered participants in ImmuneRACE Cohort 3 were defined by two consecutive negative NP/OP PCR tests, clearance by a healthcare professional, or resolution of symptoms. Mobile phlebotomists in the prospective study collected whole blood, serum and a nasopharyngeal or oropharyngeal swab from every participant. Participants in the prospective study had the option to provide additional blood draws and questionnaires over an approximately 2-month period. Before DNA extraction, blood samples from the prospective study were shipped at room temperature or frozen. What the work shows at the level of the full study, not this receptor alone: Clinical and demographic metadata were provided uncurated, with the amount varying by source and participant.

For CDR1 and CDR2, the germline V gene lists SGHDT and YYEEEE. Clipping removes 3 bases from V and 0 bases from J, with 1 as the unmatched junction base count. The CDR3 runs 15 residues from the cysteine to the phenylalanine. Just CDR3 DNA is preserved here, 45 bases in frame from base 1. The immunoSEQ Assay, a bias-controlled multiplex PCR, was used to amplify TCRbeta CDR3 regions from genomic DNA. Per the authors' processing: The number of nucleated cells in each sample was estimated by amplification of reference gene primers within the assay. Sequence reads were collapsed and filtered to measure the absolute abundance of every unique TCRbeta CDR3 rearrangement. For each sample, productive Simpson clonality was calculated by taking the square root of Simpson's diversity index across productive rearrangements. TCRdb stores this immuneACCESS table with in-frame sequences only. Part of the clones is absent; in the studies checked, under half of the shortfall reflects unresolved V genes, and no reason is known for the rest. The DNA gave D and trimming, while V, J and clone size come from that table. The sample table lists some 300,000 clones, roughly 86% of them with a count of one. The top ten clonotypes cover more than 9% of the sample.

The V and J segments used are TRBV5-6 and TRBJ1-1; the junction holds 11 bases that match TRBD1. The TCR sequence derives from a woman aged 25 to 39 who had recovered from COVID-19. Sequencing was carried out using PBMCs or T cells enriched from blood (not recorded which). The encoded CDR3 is CASSWGQGVNTEAFF. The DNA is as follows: TGTGCCAGCAGCTGGGGACAGGGGGTGAACACTGAAGCTTTCTTT.